These T cell receptor beta chains were read from a single sample in a study of blood T cell repertoires in COVID-19. Sequencing used immunoSEQ multiplex PCR; TCRdb keeps in-frame clones, though not all of them. The sample yields tens of thousands of clones, more than 75% seen once. Sample: peripheral blood. The origin of the receptors is a human donor in a cohort sampled during active COVID-19. Both conserved end residues are part of each CDR3. The D gene is left open where the match is weak. Clone size appears in some rows only: once, few, many, or a class for an expanded clone.

clone_size: -
j_call: TRBJ2-1
d_call: TRBD1
v_call: TRBV28
cdr3_aa: CAGGTGGDNEQFF
cdr3_nt: TGTGCCGGGGGGACAGGGGGGGACAATGAGCAGTTCTTC

clone_size: -
j_call: TRBJ2-7
d_call: -
v_call: TRBV4-2
cdr3_aa: CASSQDGREQYF
cdr3_nt: TGTGCCAGCAGCCAAGATGGGCGCGAGCAGTACTTC

clone_size: -
j_call: TRBJ1-2
d_call: TRBD1
v_call: TRBV4-3
cdr3_aa: CASSQRGTAYGYTF
cdr3_nt: TGCGCCAGCAGCCAACGGGGGACAGCCTATGGCTACACCTTC

clone_size: -
j_call: TRBJ2-7
d_call: TRBD2
v_call: TRBV6-5
cdr3_aa: CASSRREGHEQYF
cdr3_nt: TGTGCCAGCAGCCGACGGGAGGGCCACGAGCAGTACTTC

clone_size: -
j_call: TRBJ2-7
d_call: TRBD2
v_call: TRBV6-2/TRBV6-3
cdr3_aa: CASSMGTGGINSYEQYF
cdr3_nt: TGTGCCAGCAGCATGGGTACGGGGGGTATTAACTCCTACGAGCAGTACTTC

clone_size: -
j_call: TRBJ1-4
d_call: -
v_call: TRBV6-5
cdr3_aa: CASSSGSTNEKLFF
cdr3_nt: TGTGCCAGCAGTAGCGGATCAACTAATGAAAAACTGTTTTTT

clone_size: -
j_call: TRBJ2-1
d_call: TRBD2
v_call: TRBV6-2/TRBV6-3
cdr3_aa: CASSLAGPSHNEQFF
cdr3_nt: TGTGCCAGCAGTTTAGCGGGGCCCTCTCACAATGAGCAGTTCTTC

clone_size: -
j_call: TRBJ2-7
d_call: -
v_call: TRBV7-2
cdr3_aa: CASSPEGFSRGEQYF
cdr3_nt: TGTGCCAGCAGCCCAGAAGGGTTTAGTCGGGGCGAGCAGTACTTC

clone_size: -
j_call: TRBJ1-5
d_call: -
v_call: TRBV30
cdr3_aa: CAWSRAPGPQHF
cdr3_nt: TGTGCCTGGAGCAGGGCCCCAGGGCCCCAGCATTTT

clone_size: -
j_call: TRBJ2-7
d_call: -
v_call: TRBV3-1/TRBV3-2
cdr3_aa: CASSPSAYEQYF
cdr3_nt: TGTGCCAGCAGCCCCAGCGCCTACGAGCAGTACTTC

clone_size: -
j_call: TRBJ1-3
d_call: TRBD1
v_call: TRBV18
cdr3_aa: CASSPTGGGRSGNTIYF
cdr3_nt: TGTGCCAGCTCACCTACTGGAGGGGGCCGCTCTGGAAACACCATATATTTT

clone_size: -
j_call: TRBJ2-7
d_call: TRBD1
v_call: TRBV12-3/TRBV12-4
cdr3_aa: CASSLGQLYEQYF
cdr3_nt: TGTGCCAGCAGTCTGGGACAGCTCTACGAGCAGTACTTC

clone_size: -
j_call: TRBJ1-1
d_call: -
v_call: TRBV4-1
cdr3_aa: CASSQQSNTEAFF
cdr3_nt: TGCGCCAGCAGCCAACAATCGAACACTGAAGCTTTCTTT

clone_size: -
j_call: TRBJ2-3
d_call: -
v_call: TRBV10-3
cdr3_aa: CAAGDSWSNTDTQYF
cdr3_nt: TGTGCCGCCGGGGACTCATGGAGTAACACAGATACGCAGTATTTT

clone_size: -
j_call: TRBJ1-2
d_call: TRBD1
v_call: TRBV7-9
cdr3_aa: CASSLATRTTGGYGYTF
cdr3_nt: TGTGCCAGCAGCTTAGCCACACGGACAACAGGGGGTTACGGCTACACCTTC

clone_size: once
j_call: TRBJ2-5
d_call: -
v_call: TRBV5-1
cdr3_aa: CASSSPRTVEETQYF
cdr3_nt: TGCGCCAGCAGCTCGCCCCGGACAGTCGAAGAGACCCAGTACTTC

clone_size: -
j_call: TRBJ2-7
d_call: -
v_call: TRBV6-5
cdr3_aa: CASSPRGAEQYF
cdr3_nt: TGTGCCAGCAGCCCACGGGGGGCGGAGCAGTACTTC

clone_size: -
j_call: TRBJ1-2
d_call: -
v_call: TRBV25-1
cdr3_aa: CASSEPGTLPYGYTF
cdr3_nt: TGTGCCAGCAGCGAACCCGGGACTCTACCGTATGGCTACACCTTC

clone_size: -
j_call: TRBJ2-7
d_call: -
v_call: TRBV15
cdr3_aa: CATSRGGWGDGDYEQYF
cdr3_nt: TGTGCCACCAGCAGAGGGGGTTGGGGAGACGGAGACTACGAGCAGTACTTC

clone_size: -
j_call: TRBJ2-7
d_call: TRBD1
v_call: TRBV7-9
cdr3_aa: CASSLTPGQGRSEQYF
cdr3_nt: TGTGCCAGCAGCTTAACACCGGGACAGGGCAGGTCCGAGCAGTACTTC

clone_size: -
j_call: TRBJ2-5
d_call: -
v_call: TRBV18
cdr3_aa: CASSDQEGSETQYF
cdr3_nt: TGTGCCAGCTCGGACCAGGAAGGGAGTGAGACCCAGTACTTC

clone_size: few
j_call: TRBJ1-1
d_call: TRBD1
v_call: TRBV19
cdr3_aa: CASSAGTGGTEAFF
cdr3_nt: TGTGCCAGTAGTGCCGGGACAGGGGGCACTGAAGCTTTCTTT